This TCR beta chain comes out of a study of blood T cell repertoires in COVID-19. On the study more broadly: Both acute and convalescent COVID-19 samples were obtained from the United States, Italy and Spain.

V lost 2 bases to trimming and J lost 2 bases, with 12 bases between them. The CDR3 length is 15 residues. From germline, CDR1 is MGHRA and CDR2 YSYEKL. Under the authors' procedure: It was from reference gene primer amplification that nucleated cell counts were estimated. Profiled with immunoSEQ multiplex PCR; TCRdb holds only in-frame clones, not every one. The V and J calls and clone size are taken from that table; D and trimming were inferred from the DNA. The sample carries approximately 170,000 clones, roughly 88% recorded once. The sequenced sample was peripheral blood. The J gene is TRBJ2-5, the V gene TRBV4-1, with a weak D call TRBD2 (5 bases). The clonotype was recovered from a man at least 80 years old with COVID-19, enrolled during active disease. The CDR3 loop reads CASSQTETRQETQYF. DNA for the CDR3: TGCGCCAGCAGCCAAACGGAAACTAGACAAGAGACCCAGTACTTC.